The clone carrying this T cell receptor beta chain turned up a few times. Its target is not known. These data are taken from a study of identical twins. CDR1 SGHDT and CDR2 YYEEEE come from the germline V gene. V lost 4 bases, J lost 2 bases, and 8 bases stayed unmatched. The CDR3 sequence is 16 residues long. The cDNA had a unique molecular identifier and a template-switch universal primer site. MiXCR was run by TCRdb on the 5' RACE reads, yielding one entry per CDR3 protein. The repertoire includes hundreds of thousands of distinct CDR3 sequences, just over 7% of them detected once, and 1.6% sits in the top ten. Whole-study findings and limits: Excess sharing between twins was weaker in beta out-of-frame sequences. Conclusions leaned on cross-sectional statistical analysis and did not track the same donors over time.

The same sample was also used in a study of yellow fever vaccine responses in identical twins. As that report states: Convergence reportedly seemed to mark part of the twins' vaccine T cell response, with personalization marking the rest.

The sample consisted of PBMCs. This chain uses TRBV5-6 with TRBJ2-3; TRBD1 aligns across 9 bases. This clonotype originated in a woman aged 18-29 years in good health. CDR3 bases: TGTGCCAGCAGCCAAGGGACAGGGAAAAACACAGATACGCAGTATTTT. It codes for CASSQGTGKNTDTQYF.